A selection of T cell receptor beta chains follows, all from one sample in a study of CXCR3-negative and CXCR3-positive naive CD8 T cells. Reanalyzing the 5' RACE reads, TCRdb keeps one entry per CDR3 protein, without DNA. The sample spans 100,000 to 150,000 distinct CDR3 sequences; the ten largest clones claim nearly 0.5%. Sequences were obtained from naive CXCR3- CD8+ T cells from blood. Every receptor here comes from a human donor in good health. Some clones in this sample may be carry-over from other donors' samples. Both conserved end residues are part of each CDR3.

CDR3aa,j_gene,v_gene
CASSPNRLAGASNEQFF,TRBJ2-1,TRBV7-3
CASSLVGSDTQYF,TRBJ2-3,TRBV13
CASSLEAGNYEQYF,TRBJ2-7,TRBV5-1
CASSLEGPYEQYF,TRBJ2-7,TRBV11-2
CASSAIKLRKWLYGYTF,TRBJ1-2,TRBV12-3/TRBV12-4
CASTLGSSYEQYF,TRBJ2-7,TRBV5-6
CASRGPPSNEQFF,TRBJ2-1,TRBV6-5
CAISAAGIQPQHF,TRBJ1-5,TRBV10-3
CASSPLFGGSGLFYEQYF,TRBJ2-7,TRBV7-9
CASSPLSAGALNEQFF,TRBJ2-1,TRBV6-2/TRBV6-3